Each of the 8 T cell receptor beta chains below was sequenced from the same sample in a study of blood T cells in healthy people across ages. Sample-barcoded 5' priming and a J-beta primer mix drove a second PCR of about 6 to 12 cycles. TCRdb re-called the 5' RACE reads through MiXCR, storing one row per CDR3 protein. The profile shows approximately 960,000 distinct CDR3 sequences, under 35% of them singletons. The same data also contributed to another study, on T cells of mothers and their children.

Sequenced: blood. Receptor source: a woman aged 40 to 50 in good health.

The chain joins TRBV6-2 or TRBV6-3 to TRBJ2-3; D is ambiguous. Looked up from germline, CDR1 is MNHEY and CDR2 is SVGEGT. V lost 2 bases to trimming and J lost 2 bases, with 8 bases between them. This CDR3 comprises 14 residues. CDR3 residues: CASSYRAHTDTQYF. The CDR3 DNA reads as TGTGCCAGCAGTTACAGGGCCCACACAGATACGCAGTATTTT.

The chain joins TRBV6-5 to TRBJ2-1; D tentatively fits TRBD1 or TRBD2 (5 bases each). The CDR3 extends over 16 amino acids. V lost 2 bases, J lost 5 bases, and 16 bases lay in between. In germline, CDR1 is MNHEY, CDR2 SVGAGI. CDR3 region: CASSYAGAFPNNEQFF. In DNA, the CDR3 is TGTGCCAGCAGTTACGCCGGGGCTTTCCCTAACAATGAGCAGTTCTTC.

This rearrangement joins TRBV12-3 or TRBV12-4 to TRBJ1-1, with unresolved D. The CDR3 length is 15 residues. Trimming removed 4 bases at V and 0 bases at J, with 12 bases between. CDR3 in amino acids: CASSYGGIMNTEAFF. The CDR3 coding sequence is TGTGCCAGCAGTTACGGAGGAATCATGAACACTGAAGCTTTCTTT.

The V call is TRBV12-3 or TRBV12-4, the J call TRBJ1-6, with TRBD1 matching 8 bases. The CDR3 is made up of 15 amino acids. The V and J ends lost 6 bases and 7 bases, in that order; junction bases with no gene match: 8. DNA for the CDR3: TGTGCCAGCAGGGGAGCAGGGGGCCAGAATTCACCCCTCCACTTT. This sequence encodes CASRGAGGQNSPLHF.

This clonotype was detected only a few times. The chain carries TRBV5-1 and TRBJ2-6; D might be TRBD1 (6 bases). This CDR3 is built from 14 residues. Germline V gene lookup returns CDR1 SGHRS and CDR2 YFSETQ. V was trimmed by 10 bases and J by 0 bases, leaving 11 bases between them. The CDR3 spells CAGYRDSGANVLTF. The CDR3 coding sequence is TGCGCCGGTTACAGGGACTCTGGGGCCAACGTCCTGACTTTC.

The rearrangement uses TRBV4-3 and TRBJ2-5; a weak D match, TRBD1 (5 bases). V lost 1 base to trimming and J lost 5 bases, with 14 bases between them. The CDR3 extends over 15 amino acids. The germline V gene encodes CDR1 LGHNA and CDR2 YSLEER. CDR3 nucleotides: TGCGCCAGCAGCCAAGGCCCAGGGATTTGGGAGACCCAGTACTTC. Translated, it gives CASSQGPGIWETQYF.

This clonotype was counted only a few times. The J gene is TRBJ2-1, the V gene TRBV29-1; TRBD2 aligns across 8 bases. Germline trimming cut 6 bases from V and 6 bases from J; bases unmatched to any gene: 10. The CDR3 consists of 14 residues. Looked up from germline, CDR1 is SQVTM and CDR2 is ANQGSEA. The CDR3, as DNA: TGCAGCGTGGGTCGGGGGGGGATGGCCAATGAGCAGTTCTTC. This sequence encodes CSVGRGGMANEQFF.

The rearrangement uses TRBV24-1 and TRBJ2-1; weak D call: TRBD2 (5 bases). The CDR3 contains 15 residues. Trimming took 1 base from V and 6 from J, leaving 12 bases between them. The germline CDR1 and CDR2 sequences are KGHDR and SFDVKD. CDR3: CATSDFSGSGNEQFF. CDR3 nucleotides: TGTGCCACCAGTGATTTCTCGGGGTCTGGCAATGAGCAGTTCTTC.